These T cell receptor beta chains were read from a single sample in a study of T cells in Graves' hyperthyroidism and ophthalmopathy. A single record per CDR3 protein comes from TCRdb applying MiXCR to the multiplex PCR reads. The sample comprises 300,000 to 450,000 distinct CDR3 sequences, roughly 13% of which are singletons, and around 21% rests with the top ten. The sequenced material came from blood. The receptors originated from a man aged 25-40 years with Graves' hyperthyroidism that later progressed to Graves' ophthalmopathy. The CDR3 runs from the conserved cysteine through the conserved F or W. D genes are given only for firm matches. Not all rows give a size; the values are once, few, many and, for expanded clones, a class.

clone size | D gene | J gene | V gene | CDR3 protein | CDR3 DNA
few | TRBD1 | TRBJ1-5 | TRBV19 | CASSIQDREVDQPQHF | TGTGCCAGTAGTATCCAAGACAGGGAGGTTGATCAGCCCCAGCATTTT
many | TRBD1 | TRBJ1-2 | TRBV2 | CASSRDRDQGYGYTF | TGTGCCAGCAGTCGGGACAGGGATCAAGGCTATGGCTACACCTTC
many | TRBD1 | TRBJ2-3 | TRBV20-1 | CSARLAGTGDTQYF | TGCAGTGCTAGATTAGCCGGGACAGGAGATACGCAGTATTTT
many | . | TRBJ2-1 | TRBV15 | CATSSGLIGGNEQFF | TGTGCCACCAGCAGCGGGCTTATCGGGGGCAATGAGCAGTTCTTC
. | . | TRBJ2-4 | TRBV4-1 | CASSQVGRVPRSKNIQYF | TGCGCCAGCAGCCAAGTCGGCCGGGTCCCCCGCAGCAAAAACATTCAGTACTTC
many | . | TRBJ2-1 | TRBV6-1 | CASSEYGGYNEQFF | TGTGCCAGCAGTGAATACGGGGGATACAATGAGCAGTTCTTC
many | . | TRBJ2-2 | TRBV20-1 | CSATLTNTGELFF | TGCAGTGCAACCCTTACGAACACCGGGGAGCTGTTTTTT
many | . | TRBJ1-6 | TRBV15 | CATSRVITTAPNYNSPLHF | TGTGCCACCAGCAGAGTGATTACGACAGCCCCCAACTATAATTCACCCCTCCACTTT
many | TRBD1 | TRBJ2-7 | TRBV6-1 | CASSPDRGFYEQYF | TGTGCCAGCAGTCCAGACAGGGGATTTTACGAGCAGTACTTC
many | . | TRBJ2-6 | TRBV14 | CASSQLSGPPLWANVLTF | TGTGCCAGCAGCCAACTCAGCGGACCACCTCTCTGGGCCAACGTCCTGACTTTC
. | . | TRBJ2-7 | TRBV6-2/TRBV6-3 | CASSYGGSPNEQYF | TGTGCCAGCAGTTATGGCGGCTCTCCTAACGAGCAGTACTTC
. | . | TRBJ2-1 | TRBV7-6 | CASSSNRGGSYNEQFF | TGTGCCAGCAGCTCCAACAGGGGGGGTTCCTACAATGAGCAGTTCTTC
many | . | TRBJ2-3 | TRBV11-2 | CASSFQTTDTQYF | TGTGCCAGCAGCTTCCAGACCACAGATACGCAGTATTTT
few | TRBD1 | TRBJ2-2 | TRBV9 | CASSRLQGAVGELFF | TGTGCCAGCAGCCGCCTGCAGGGGGCTGTCGGGGAGCTGTTTTTT
few | TRBD1 | TRBJ1-6 | TRBV7-9 | CASSSEDRGPINSPLHF | TGTGCCAGCAGCTCGGAGGACAGGGGCCCAATTAATTCACCCCTCCACTTT
few | . | TRBJ2-1 | TRBV15 | CATSRGRDLHYNEQFF | TGTGCCACCAGCAGAGGCCGGGACTTACACTACAATGAGCAGTTCTTC
many | . | TRBJ2-3 | TRBV27 | CASSLSAGSYTDTQYF | TGTGCCAGCAGTTTAAGCGCGGGGAGTTACACAGATACGCAGTATTTT
many | TRBD1 | TRBJ2-7 | TRBV20-1 | CSALHTGVYEQYF | TGCAGTGCCCTACATACAGGGGTCTACGAGCAGTACTTC
many | . | TRBJ1-1 | TRBV5-6 | CASSFGSAEAFF | TGTGCCAGCAGCTTCGGCAGTGCTGAAGCTTTCTTT
. | TRBD2 | TRBJ2-3 | TRBV18 | CASSPLKGLAGATDTQYF | TGTGCCAGCTCACCACTGAAGGGACTAGCGGGGGCAACAGATACGCAGTATTTT
few | TRBD1 | TRBJ2-7 | TRBV30 | CAWEPGQGHHEQYF | TGTGCCTGGGAACCGGGACAGGGTCACCACGAGCAGTACTTC
. | . | TRBJ2-5 | TRBV6-1 | CASSLTVQETQYF | TGTGCCAGCAGTCTGACAGTACAAGAGACCCAGTACTTC
few | . | TRBJ1-2 | TRBV5-1 | CASSSTGSGYTF | TGCGCCAGCAGCTCCACAGGGAGTGGCTACACCTTC
. | TRBD2 | TRBJ2-3 | TRBV5-1 | CASSWGTSGGATDTQYF | TGCGCCAGCAGCTGGGGGACTAGCGGGGGGGCCACAGATACGCAGTATTTT
many | . | TRBJ2-5 | TRBV12-3/TRBV12-4 | CASSLHETQYF | TGTGCCAGCAGCCTACACGAGACCCAGTACTTC
few | . | TRBJ1-5 | TRBV6-6 | CASSYGSARQNQPQHF | TGTGCCAGCAGTTACGGGTCAGCTCGGCAAAATCAGCCCCAGCATTTT
few | . | TRBJ2-1 | TRBV14 | CASSPRGISYNEQFF | TGTGCCAGCAGCCCTCGGGGGATCTCCTACAATGAGCAGTTCTTC
many | . | TRBJ1-1 | TRBV20-1 | CSANRVNTEAFF | TGCAGTGCTAACCGGGTAAACACTGAAGCTTTCTTT
. | . | TRBJ2-1 | TRBV15 | CATSRKNQGNNEQFF | TGTGCCACCAGCAGAAAAAACCAGGGGAACAATGAGCAGTTCTTC
many | TRBD2 | TRBJ2-1 | TRBV28 | CASSPSHLSGRAYNEQFF | TGTGCCAGCAGTCCGTCCCACCTTAGCGGGCGAGCCTACAATGAGCAGTTCTTC
many | . | TRBJ1-5 | TRBV3-1 | CASKGSNNQPQHF | TGTGCCAGCAAGGGGAGTAACAATCAGCCCCAGCATTTT
once | . | TRBJ1-3 | TRBV30 | CAWNRRSSGNTIYF | TGTGCCTGGAACAGACGGAGCTCTGGAAACACCATATATTTT
many | . | TRBJ1-5 | TRBV2 | CASGGPYKRGMGNQPQHF | TGTGCCAGCGGGGGGCCCTACAAGAGGGGAATGGGCAATCAGCCCCAGCATTTT
. | TRBD1 | TRBJ1-2 | TRBV5-1 | CASSFIQGSGYTF | TGCGCCAGCAGCTTTATACAGGGGAGCGGCTACACCTTC
few | TRBD1 | TRBJ1-1 | TRBV5-1 | CASSLRQGGPMPNTEAFF | TGCGCCAGCAGCTTACGACAGGGGGGTCCCATGCCGAACACTGAAGCTTTCTTT
many | TRBD2 | TRBJ2-3 | TRBV7-7 | CASSREATDTQYF | TGTGCCAGCAGCCGGGAGGCTACAGATACGCAGTATTTT
. | . | TRBJ2-7 | TRBV27 | CASSFSQGYEQYF | TGTGCCAGCAGTTTCAGTCAGGGCTACGAGCAGTACTTC
few | . | TRBJ1-5 | TRBV7-9 | CASSPATDNQPQHF | TGTGCCAGCAGCCCTGCGACAGACAATCAGCCCCAGCATTTT
. | TRBD1 | TRBJ1-1 | TRBV5-1 | CASSLSAPTGAGTEAFF | TGCGCCAGCAGCTTGTCCGCCCCGACAGGGGCGGGAACTGAAGCTTTCTTT
. | . | TRBJ1-3 | TRBV5-4 | CASRPEVENSGNTIYF | TGTGCCAGCAGACCCGAAGTGGAGAATTCCGGAAACACCATATATTTT
many | TRBD1 | TRBJ1-6 | TRBV28 | CASSLKGQGYNSPLHF | TGTGCCAGCAGTTTAAAGGGACAGGGCTATAATTCACCCCTCCACTTT
few | . | TRBJ2-3 | TRBV9 | CASSVLSSTDTQYF | TGTGCCAGCAGCGTACTGTCTAGCACAGATACGCAGTATTTT
many | . | TRBJ1-6 | TRBV2 | CASSEAGESPLHF | TGTGCCAGCAGCGAGGCCGGGGAATCACCCCTCCACTTT